This TCR beta chain was identified in a study of T cell responses to AZD1222 COVID-19 vaccine. Findings and caveats of the study: Vaccination with two AZD1222 doses was followed by a rise in Spike-specific TCR breadth and depth.

This CDR3 spans 14 amino acids. The V gene's germline CDR1 is MNHEY and CDR2 SVGAGI. V shed 5 bases and J shed 6 bases, with 14 bases lying between them. Measured with immunoSEQ multiplex PCR; TCRdb has only the in-frame clones, and not every one. Of 200,000 to 250,000 clones in the sample, around 94% were seen once. For this clone: Its antigen is not known.

This specimen was peripheral blood, taken 28 days after the second dose of the MenACWY control vaccine. J is TRBJ1-5 and V is TRBV6-5; TRBD1 might be the D (6 bases). The clonotype comes from an adult who received the MenACWY meningococcal vaccine as a control. The CDR3 bases are TGTGCCAGCAGTCCCCCCAACAGGGTTCAGCCCCAGCATTTT. This codes for CASSPPNRVQPQHF.